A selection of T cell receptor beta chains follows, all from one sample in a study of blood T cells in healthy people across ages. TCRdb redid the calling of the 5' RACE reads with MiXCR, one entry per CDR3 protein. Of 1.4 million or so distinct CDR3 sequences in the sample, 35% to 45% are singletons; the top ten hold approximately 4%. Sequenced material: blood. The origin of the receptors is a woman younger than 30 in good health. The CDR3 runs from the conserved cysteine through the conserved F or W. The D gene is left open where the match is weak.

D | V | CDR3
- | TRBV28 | CASSLGSKQYF
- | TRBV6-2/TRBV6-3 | CASSSPLTAYEQYF
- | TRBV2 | CASSPYGYNEQYF
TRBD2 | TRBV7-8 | CASSLAGTSFSYEQFF
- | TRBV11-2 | CASSPLGLGRGTQYF
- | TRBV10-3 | CAITVTAPRDYGYTF
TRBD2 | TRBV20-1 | CSARATSGRTDTQYF
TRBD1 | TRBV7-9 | CASSSRTGGFTEAFF
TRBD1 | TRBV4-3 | CASSPIQGACYNEQFF
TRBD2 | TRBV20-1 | CSEGIAGAWNEQFF
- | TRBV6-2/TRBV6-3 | CAISPDSYGYTF
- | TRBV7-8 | CASSLGQGTLLNTEAFF
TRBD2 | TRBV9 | CASSVAHSGTSSYNEQFF
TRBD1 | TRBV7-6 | CASSPLTGIVYGYTF
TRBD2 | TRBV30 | CAWGGTSGHSSYNEQFF
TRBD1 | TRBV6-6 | CASNHGTGRETQYF
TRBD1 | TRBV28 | CASSSLGTEAYEQYF
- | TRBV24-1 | CATSNRDETQYF
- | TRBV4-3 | CASSQEGSAVATPYTQYF
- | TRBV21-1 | CASSPVVVYEQFF
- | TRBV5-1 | CASSLEGQSVQYF
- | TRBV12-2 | CASRSRQGASYNEQFF
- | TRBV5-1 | CASSVLSTEKLFF
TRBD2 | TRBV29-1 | CSVVTSAYTDTQYF
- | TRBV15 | CATSRDQGFGNQPQHF
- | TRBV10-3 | CAISESAGPNYGYTF
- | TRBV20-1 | CTWLAGVETQYF
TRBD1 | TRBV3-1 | CASSETRTGPAFEQFF
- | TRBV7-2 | CASSEPGRVNSPLHF